The present T cell receptor beta chain was sequenced within a study of spatial heterogeneity in lung cancer. In the study overall: A total of around 76 untreated early-stage non-small cell lung cancer patients served as donors. Sequenced follow-up PBMC samples came a median of around 2 years after resection, where available.

Trimming removed 0 bases from V and 4 bases from J; junction bases left unmatched: 3. The CDR3 runs 15 residues. CDR1 LGHNA and CDR2 YSLEER come from the germline V gene. TCRdb passed the 5' RACE reads through MiXCR, listing each CDR3 protein once. Among roughly 17,000 distinct CDR3 sequences listed, approximately 11% were seen once. Study-level results: Expanded tumor TCRs that were ubiquitous appeared in blood more at resection than follow-up.

Time point indicated: blood at routine non-recurrence follow-up after resection. Whole RNA, which was extracted from tumor, nontumor lung tissue or frozen PBMC, was sequenced without any cell sorting. This clonotype is medium-sized in the sample. No antigen is known for it. The rearrangement joins TRBV4-3 to TRBJ2-5; TRBD2 aligns across 9 bases. The sample here was PBMCs, taken at follow-up. This clonotype was obtained from a female donor with early-stage non-small cell lung cancer. This chain's CDR3 is CASSQDVSGGETQYF. CDR3 sequence (DNA): TGCGCCAGCAGCCAAGATGTTAGCGGGGGAGAGACCCAGTACTTC.